These 23 T cell receptor beta chains came from one sample sequenced in a study of blood T cell repertoires in COVID-19. Using immunoSEQ multiplex PCR, the repertoire was profiled, and TCRdb retains in-frame clones only, with some absent. Of roughly 500,000 clones in the sample, roughly 90% were seen once. The specimen was PBMCs or T cells enriched from blood (not recorded which). The receptor source for this set is a woman in her 40s who had recovered from COVID-19.

The chain recombines TRBV9 with TRBJ1-3, with 9 bases that match TRBD1. Germline CDR1 reads SGDLS; CDR2 reads YYNGEE. The CDR3 extends over 16 amino acids. With V trimmed by 0 bases and J by 2 bases, 3 bases remained unmatched. This chain's CDR3 is CASSVGDRAAGNTIYF. Written as DNA, the CDR3 is TGTGCCAGCAGCGTAGGGGACAGGGCTGCTGGAAACACCATATATTTT.

This clone occurred a few times. DNA for the CDR3: TGTGCCAGCCTACTTCTAGCGGGAGCCGCCGGGGAGCTGTTTTTT. Translating it yields CASLLLAGAAGELFF. J is TRBJ2-2 and V is TRBV19; 10 bases align to TRBD2. The CDR3 has 15 amino acids. Germline V gives CDR1 LNHDA, CDR2 SQIVND (reference sequence). The V gene end was trimmed by 9 bases and the J gene end by 6 bases; junction bases not matched to a gene: 10.

The V call is TRBV4-3, the J call TRBJ1-1, with D uncertain. The CDR3 covers 16 residues. The V gene's germline CDR1 is LGHNA and CDR2 YSLEER. Trimming took off 0 bases at V and 4 bases at J, with 15 bases between the two ends. Here the CDR3 DNA reads TGCGCCAGCAGCCAAGATCTTGAGGGATTAGGCACTGAAGCTTTCTTT. Translation: CASSQDLEGLGTEAFF.

The chain links TRBV12-3 or TRBV12-4 to TRBJ1-2, with D perhaps matching TRBD1 (5 bases). The CDR3 is 10 amino acids. V lost 11 bases and J 9 bases, leaving 13 bases between the germline ends. In DNA form, the CDR3 reads TGTGCCTCGGGCAGGGTGAGCTACACCTTC. Its translation: CASGRVSYTF.

This clone was found a few times. V is TRBV7-6 and J is TRBJ2-5; D gene unclear. Deletions cut 0 bases from V and 5 bases from J, with 10 bases between. The CDR3 runs 14 residues. Germline V gene sequence: CDR1 SGHVS, CDR2 FNYEAQ. CDR3 amino acids: CASSLALLEETQYF. For the CDR3, the DNA is TGTGCCAGCAGCTTAGCACTCCTGGAGGAGACCCAGTACTTC.

The chain couples TRBV3-1 (or the pseudogene TRBV3-2) to TRBJ2-3, with D maybe TRBD2 (5 bases). The germline V and J ends were trimmed by 0 bases and 2 bases, with 9 bases remaining between them. This CDR3 contains 15 residues. Looked up from germline, CDR1 is LGHDT and CDR2 is YNNKEL (reference sequence). DNA for the CDR3: TGTGCCAGCAGCCAAGATAGAGGGATCACAGATACGCAGTATTTT. It specifies CASSQDRGITDTQYF.

The chain has TRBV10-3 and TRBJ2-1; 9 positions agree with TRBD1. J was trimmed by 4 bases and V by 7 bases; bases with no gene match: 14. The germline gives CDR1 ENHRY, CDR2 SYGVKD. CDR3 length equals 17 residues. In DNA form, the CDR3 reads TGTGCCATCACACGGGACAGGGTAACGGTAGCGTACAATGAGCAGTTCTTC. Protein product: CAITRDRVTVAYNEQFF.

This chain uses TRBV5-1 with TRBJ2-1; D is undetermined. Germline CDR1 is SGHRS and CDR2 is YFSETQ. This CDR3 comprises 13 residues. The V gene lost 1 base and the J gene lost 3 bases, with 5 bases spanning the gap. Written as DNA, the CDR3 is TGCGCCAGCAGCTTGAGTAGCTACAATGAGCAGTTCTTC. It codes for CASSLSSYNEQFF.

The chain recombines TRBV18 with TRBJ2-1; 10 nucleotides agree with TRBD2. With V trimmed by 4 bases and J by 5 bases, 5 bases remained unmatched. This CDR3 is 15 amino acids long. Germline loops: CDR1 KGHSH, CDR2 LQKENI. In DNA form, the CDR3 reads TGTGCCAGCTCACTGGGACTAGCGTACAACAATGAGCAGTTCTTC. This codes for CASSLGLAYNNEQFF. Drawing the rest from reference TRBV18 and TRBJ2-1, the complete variable domain is NAGVMQNPRHLVRRRGQEARLRCSPMKGHSHVYWYRQLPEEGLKFMVYLQKENIIDESGMPKERFSAEFPKEGPSILRIQQVVRGDSAAYFCASSLGLAYNNEQFFGPGTRLTVL.

The chain carries TRBV19 and TRBJ1-5, with 8 positions matching TRBD1. V shed 4 bases and J 0 bases; nucleotides not matched to a gene: 8. The CDR3 consists of 17 residues. Germline V CDR1 and CDR2: LNHDA, SQIVND (reference sequence). CDR3 bases: TGTGCCAGTAGTACAGACAGGGGTGCGTCTAGCAATCAGCCCCAGCATTTT. Translated: CASSTDRGASSNQPQHF.

This chain joins TRBV20-1 and TRBJ1-6; possibly TRBD1 for D (6 bases). Germline V gene sequence: CDR1 DFQATT, CDR2 SNEGSKA (reference sequence). The CDR3 has 17 residues. Trimming shortened V by 3 bases and J by 0 bases, and 15 bases separated the two germline ends. The CDR3 sequence: CSASNGQTSSYNSPLHF. The DNA for the CDR3 is TGCAGTGCTAGTAATGGACAGACGAGCTCCTATAATTCACCCCTCCACTTT.

The chain has TRBV5-6 and TRBJ1-1, with TRBD1 matching over 7 bases. The CDR3 extends over 16 amino acids. Germline CDR1 reads SGHDT; CDR2 reads YYEEEE. V shed 3 bases and J 2 bases; nucleotides not matched to a gene: 10. The CDR3 DNA reads as TGTGCCAGCAGCTCCTTAGCCGGGACAGATAACACTGAAGCTTTCTTT. Translated, it gives CASSSLAGTDNTEAFF.

The chain has TRBV27 and TRBJ2-1; perhaps TRBD2 as D (6 bases). V lost 2 bases, J lost 14 bases, and 13 bases lay in between. The CDR3 has 12 amino acids. CDR1 is MNHEY and CDR2 is SMNVEV in the germline V gene (reference sequence). CDR3 region: CASSLPPGGEFF. CDR3 nucleotide sequence: TGTGCCAGCAGTTTACCCCCTGGAGGGGAGTTCTTC.

The J gene is TRBJ1-1, the V gene TRBV9, with D possibly TRBD1 on 6 matching bases. This CDR3 comprises 14 residues. Germline CDR1 is SGDLS and CDR2 is YYNGEE. With 0 bases removed from V and 2 bases from J, the gap between germline ends came to 8 bases. This CDR3 reads CASSVGGPNTEAFF. CDR3 DNA: TGTGCCAGCAGCGTAGGGGGGCCTAACACTGAAGCTTTCTTT.

The V gene is TRBV2, the J gene TRBJ1-1, with D perhaps matching TRBD1 (5 bases). This CDR3 region has 16 residues. The germline V gene has CDR1 SNHLY and CDR2 FYNNEI. With 1 base removed from V and 6 bases from J, the gap between germline ends came to 18 bases. CDR3 in amino acids: CASSEGGGGGISEAFF. The CDR3 coding sequence is TGTGCCAGCAGTGAAGGTGGCGGGGGAGGTATTTCTGAAGCTTTCTTT.

This clone came up once. V is TRBV13 and J is TRBJ1-1; 7 nucleotides match TRBD1. With V trimmed by 4 bases and J by 7 bases, 9 bases remained unmatched. The CDR3 covers 14 residues. The germline V gene has CDR1 PRHDT and CDR2 FYEKMQ (reference sequence). The CDR3 sequence is CASSSGQNGNEAFF. Here the CDR3 DNA reads TGTGCCAGCAGCTCGGGACAGAACGGTAATGAAGCTTTCTTT.

V is TRBV3-1 (or the pseudogene TRBV3-2) and J is TRBJ2-7; 10 bases line up with TRBD1. The CDR3 covers 15 residues. Germline assignment: CDR1 LGHDT and CDR2 YNNKEL (reference sequence). V dropped 4 bases and J dropped 7; count of bases not matched to a gene: 10. CDR3 in DNA: TGTGCCAGCAGCCGTCGGGACAGGGGAGCTGGTGAGCAGTACTTC. As protein: CASSRRDRGAGEQYF.

This clone was detected once. The chain joins TRBV10-3 to TRBJ2-1; D is ambiguous. This CDR3 is 15 amino acids long. V shed 1 base and J shed 0 bases, with 7 bases lying between them. Germline assignment: CDR1 ENHRY and CDR2 SYGVKD. CDR3 sequence: CAISELIGSYNEQFF. CDR3 DNA: TGTGCCATCAGTGAGTTGATCGGCTCCTACAATGAGCAGTTCTTC.

The chain combines TRBV9 with TRBJ2-1, with D possibly matching TRBD2 (6 bases). CDR1 and CDR2 (germline): SGDLS, YYNGEE. V lost 4 bases, J lost 7 bases, and 15 bases lay in between. CDR3 length: 14 residues. The CDR3 loop is CASSPSGGKNEQFF. The CDR3 DNA sequence: TGTGCCAGCAGCCCCTCTGGAGGGAAAAATGAGCAGTTCTTC.

The V and J genes are TRBV5-4 and TRBJ2-7; possible D gene TRBD2, 5 bases. Trimming cost V 5 bases and J 0 bases, with 12 bases left between them. This CDR3 comprises 14 residues. CDR1 and CDR2 from the germline V gene are SGHNT and YYREEE (reference sequence). The CDR3 region is CASSPGKSSYEQYF. The CDR3 nucleotides read TGTGCCAGCAGTCCGGGAAAGAGCTCCTACGAGCAGTACTTC.

The chain uses TRBV5-6 and TRBJ1-4, with D possibly TRBD1 on 6 matching bases. Germline CDR1 SGHDT, CDR2 YYEEEE. Trimming stripped 5 bases from V and 5 bases from J, with 13 bases between. The CDR3 runs to 14 residues. CDR3 in DNA: TGTGCCAGCAGTTCCGGGACACTGAATGAAAAACTGTTTTTT. Its protein product is CASSSGTLNEKLFF.

The rearrangement uses TRBV9 and TRBJ2-1, with 7 positions matching TRBD1. The CDR3 runs 15 residues. V shed 0 bases and J 4 bases; nucleotides not matched to a gene: 4. Germline V lookup: CDR1 SGDLS, CDR2 YYNGEE. This CDR3 reads CASSVEGAGYNEQFF. CDR3 nucleotide sequence: TGTGCCAGCAGCGTAGAGGGGGCGGGTTACAATGAGCAGTTCTTC.

The chain uses TRBV5-1 and TRBJ2-3; a possible D gene is TRBD2 (6 bases). V was trimmed by 0 bases and J by 6 bases, leaving 17 bases between them. CDR1 is SGHRS, CDR2 YFSETQ, per germline. This CDR3 comprises 16 residues. The CDR3 reads CASSLAIRRDGDTQYF. CDR3 nucleotides: TGCGCCAGCAGCTTGGCCATCCGGCGGGACGGGGATACGCAGTATTTT.